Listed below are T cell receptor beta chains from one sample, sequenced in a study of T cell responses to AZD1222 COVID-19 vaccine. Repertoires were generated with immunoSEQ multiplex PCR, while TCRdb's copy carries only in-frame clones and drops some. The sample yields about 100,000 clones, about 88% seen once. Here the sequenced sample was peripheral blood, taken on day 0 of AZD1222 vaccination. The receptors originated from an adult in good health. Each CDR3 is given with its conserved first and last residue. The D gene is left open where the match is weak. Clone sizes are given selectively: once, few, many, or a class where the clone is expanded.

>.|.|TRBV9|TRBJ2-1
TGTGCCAGCAGTGCTGGTGGAGGGAACAATGAGCAGTTCTTC
CASSAGGGNNEQFF
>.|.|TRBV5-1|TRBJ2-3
TGCGCCAGCACTCTCCGGGACATCACAGATACGCAGTATTTT
CASTLRDITDTQYF
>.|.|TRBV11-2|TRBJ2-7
TGTGCCAGCAGCACTACAGGGCCCAAACACTACGAGCAGTACTTC
CASSTTGPKHYEQYF
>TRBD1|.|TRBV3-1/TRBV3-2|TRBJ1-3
TGTGCCAGCAGCCCGACAGGGGGACCTGGAAACACCATATATTTT
CASSPTGGPGNTIYF
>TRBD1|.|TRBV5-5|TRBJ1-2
TGTGCCAGCAGCTCAAGAGGGACAGGGGGGAGCGATGGCTACACCTTC
CASSSRGTGGSDGYTF
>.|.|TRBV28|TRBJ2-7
TGTGCCAGCAGTTACCCGGACACAGGTCCCCGGGCGGGGCAGTACTTC
CASSYPDTGPRAGQYF
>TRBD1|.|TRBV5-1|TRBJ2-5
TGCGCCAGCAGCGCCGGACAGGGTCAAGAGACCCAGTACTTC
CASSAGQGQETQYF
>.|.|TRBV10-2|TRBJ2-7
TGCGCCAGCAGTGAAGATCCCAGCTACGAGCAGTACTTC
CASSEDPSYEQYF
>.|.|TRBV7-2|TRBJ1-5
TGTGCCAGCAGCTTTGGGGGGTTTAGCAATCAGCCCCAGCATTTT
CASSFGGFSNQPQHF
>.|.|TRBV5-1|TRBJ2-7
TGCGCCAGCAGCCAGGGGCTAAGCGGGCCAGTGCAGTACTTC
CASSQGLSGPVQYF
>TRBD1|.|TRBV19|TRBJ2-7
TGTGCCAGTAGAAGAGACAGGGATTCTCAGGAGCAGTACTTC
CASRRDRDSQEQYF
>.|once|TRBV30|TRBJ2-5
TGTGCCTGGAGTCCACTAAAAGGGGTAGAGACCCAGTACTTC
CAWSPLKGVETQYF
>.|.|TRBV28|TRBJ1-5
TGTGCCAGCAGAACGAATCAGCCCCAGCATTTT
CASRTNQPQHF
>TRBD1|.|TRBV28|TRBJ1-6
TGTGCCAGCAGTTACACCGGGACAGGGCTAAATTCACCCCTCCACTTT
CASSYTGTGLNSPLHF
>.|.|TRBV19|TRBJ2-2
TGTGCCAGCGCCTCCGGGATTTACACCGGGGAGCTGTTTTTT
CASASGIYTGELFF
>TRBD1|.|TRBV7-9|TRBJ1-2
TGTGCCAGCAGCTCACAGGGGAACTATGGCTACACCTTC
CASSSQGNYGYTF
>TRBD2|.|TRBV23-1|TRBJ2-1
TGCGCCAGCAAGACTAGCGGGAGGGCCGGGTCCTACAATGAGCAGTTCTTC
CASKTSGRAGSYNEQFF
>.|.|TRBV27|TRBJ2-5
TGTGCCAGCACTTCTTACTTGCAGGGGCGCCGAGAGACCCAGTACTTC
CASTSYLQGRRETQYF
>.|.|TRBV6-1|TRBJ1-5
TGTGCCAGCAGTGACAGCATCACAGAACCCCAGCATTTT
CASSDSITEPQHF
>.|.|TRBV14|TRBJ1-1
TGTGCCAGCAGCCAAGATCGAGCCAGCTTGAACACTGAAGCTTTCTTT
CASSQDRASLNTEAFF
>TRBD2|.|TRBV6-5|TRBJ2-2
TGTGCCAGCAGTACGGAGCACTTGGGCGGGAGGGAACTGTTTTTT
CASSTEHLGGRELFF
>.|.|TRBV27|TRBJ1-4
TGTGCCAGCAGCCAGAACCGTGAAAAACTGTTTTTT
CASSQNREKLFF
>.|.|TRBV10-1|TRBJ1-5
TGCGCCAGCAGTGAGGGAATCAATCAGCCCCAGCATTTT
CASSEGINQPQHF
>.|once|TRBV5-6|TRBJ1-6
TGTGCCAGCAGCTTGTTCTGGGCGGCTAACTCACCCCTCCACTTT
CASSLFWAANSPLHF
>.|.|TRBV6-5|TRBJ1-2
TGTGCCAGCAGCCCCAGGGGAGGTGTAGTCTATGGCTACACCTTC
CASSPRGGVVYGYTF
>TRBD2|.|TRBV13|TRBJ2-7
TGTGCCAGCAGCTCCGGAGCGGGAGGGCCCCACGAGCAGTACTTC
CASSSGAGGPHEQYF
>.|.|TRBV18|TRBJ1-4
TGTGCCAGCTCACCAGACAGTGAAAAACTGTTTTTT
CASSPDSEKLFF
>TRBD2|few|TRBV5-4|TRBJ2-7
TGTGCCAGCAGCCCCTGGGGGACTAGCGACGAGCAGTACTTC
CASSPWGTSDEQYF
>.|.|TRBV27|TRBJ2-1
TGTGCCAGCAGTTCGGATACGGGACGGCTTCTGGGTGAGCAGTTCTTC
CASSSDTGRLLGEQFF
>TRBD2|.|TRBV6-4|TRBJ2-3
TGTGCCAGCAGCGACTCAGCGACTAGCGGAGGCACAGATACGCAGTATTTT
CASSDSATSGGTDTQYF
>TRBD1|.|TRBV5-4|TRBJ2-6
TGTGCCAGCAGCATAACCGGGACAGGATACTCTGGGGCCAACGTCCTGACTTTC
CASSITGTGYSGANVLTF
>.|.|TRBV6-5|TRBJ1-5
TGTGCCAGCAGTTACTCTTCGGGGGGCAGTCAGCCCCAGCATTTT
CASSYSSGGSQPQHF
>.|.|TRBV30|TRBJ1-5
TGTGCCTGGAGTTCGGGGGGCGGACTACAGCCCCAGCATTTT
CAWSSGGGLQPQHF
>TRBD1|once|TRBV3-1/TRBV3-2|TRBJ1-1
TGTGCCAGCAGCCGACAGGGTGAAGCTTTCTTT
CASSRQGEAFF
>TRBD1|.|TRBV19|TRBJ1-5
TGTGCCAGTAGTATCTACAGGGGGAGGAGCAATCAGCCCCAGCATTTT
CASSIYRGRSNQPQHF
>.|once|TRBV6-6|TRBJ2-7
TGTGCCAGCAGTCTTCGGGGGGCAGGGTACGAGCAGTACTTC
CASSLRGAGYEQYF
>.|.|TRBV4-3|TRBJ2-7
TGCGCCAGCAGCCAGGGACCCCACGAGCAGTACTTC
CASSQGPHEQYF
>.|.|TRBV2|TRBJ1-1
TGTGTAGGACTAGACCGGAACACTGAAGCTTTCTTT
CVGLDRNTEAFF
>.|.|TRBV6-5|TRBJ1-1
TGTGCCAGCAGTTACGCGGGACATAACACTGAAGCTTTCTTT
CASSYAGHNTEAFF
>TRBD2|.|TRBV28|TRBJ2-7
TGTGCCAGCAGTTCCGAAACCTGGACTAGCGTAGTCTACGAGCAGTACTTC
CASSSETWTSVVYEQYF
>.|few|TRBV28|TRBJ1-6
TGTGCCAGCAGTTTCTCGAGACCCCTCCACTTT
CASSFSRPLHF
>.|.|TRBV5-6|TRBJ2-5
TGTGCCAGCAGCTTGAGAGAGACCCAGTACTTC
CASSLRETQYF
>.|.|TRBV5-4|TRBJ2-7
TGTGCAAGCACACGCCGGGGTGCCTACGAGCAGTACTTC
CASTRRGAYEQYF
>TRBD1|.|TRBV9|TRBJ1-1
TGTGCCAGCAGCCCGGGACAGGGAATGAACACTGAAGCTTTCTTT
CASSPGQGMNTEAFF
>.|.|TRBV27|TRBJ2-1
TGTGCCAGCAGGGGACTCCAGGTCTATGAGCAGTTCTTC
CASRGLQVYEQFF
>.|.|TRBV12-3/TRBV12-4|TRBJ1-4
TGTGCCAGCAGTCCCCGGACTAATGAAAAACTGTTTTTT
CASSPRTNEKLFF